The present T cell receptor beta chain was sequenced within a study of T-cell reconstitution after alpha-beta-depleted transplantation in children. The study's findings and limits: Some patients' high day-60 TCRbeta diversity was traced to surviving recipient T cells and thymic progenitors. A year post-transplant, T-cell counts and diversity derived mostly from newly produced T cells. At around two months after transplant, the alpha-beta T cells were reportedly derived from several hundred expanded clones that came from non-depleted graft cells.

For this clonotype: What it recognizes is unknown.

The CDR3 extends over 14 amino acids. Trimming cost V 5 bases and J 1 base, with 11 bases left between them. Germline loops: CDR1 MNHEY, CDR2 SVGAGI. Library preparation (for TCRbeta) was performed with unique molecular identifiers. TCRdb fed the PCR reads into MiXCR, producing one record per CDR3 protein. The data show 250,000 or so distinct CDR3 sequences, with more than 20% seen just once and more than 4.5% held by the top ten. This receptor was obtained from a female patient between 2 and 15 years old who had a stem cell transplant for congenital amegakaryocytic thrombocytopenia, so the T cells may come from the graft donor. The sequences come from PBMCs, mostly from graft donor cells, collected 360 days after TCRalphabeta/CD19-depleted stem cell transplant. V gene TRBV6-5 combines with J gene TRBJ2-5; D perhaps matches TRBD1 (5 bases). The CDR3 reads CASSTRQTQETQYF. The CDR3 DNA follows: TGTGCCAGCAGTACCCGACAGACCCAAGAGACCCAGTACTTC.